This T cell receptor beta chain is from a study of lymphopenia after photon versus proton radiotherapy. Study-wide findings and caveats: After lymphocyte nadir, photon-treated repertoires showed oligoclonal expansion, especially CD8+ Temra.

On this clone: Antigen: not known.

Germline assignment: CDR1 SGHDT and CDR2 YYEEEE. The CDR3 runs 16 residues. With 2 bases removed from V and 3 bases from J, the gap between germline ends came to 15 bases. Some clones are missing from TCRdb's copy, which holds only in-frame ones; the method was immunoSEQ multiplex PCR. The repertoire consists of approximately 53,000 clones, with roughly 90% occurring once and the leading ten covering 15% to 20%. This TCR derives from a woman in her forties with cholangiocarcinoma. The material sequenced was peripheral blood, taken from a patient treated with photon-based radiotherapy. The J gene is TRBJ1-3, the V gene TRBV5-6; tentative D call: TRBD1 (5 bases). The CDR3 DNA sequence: TGTGCCAGCAGCTTACCCAGGGCACCTCGTGGAAACACCATATATTTT. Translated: CASSLPRAPRGNTIYF.